This T cell receptor (beta chain) was profiled in a study of T-cell reconstitution after alpha-beta-depleted transplantation in children. As it was prepared, the TCRbeta library received unique molecular identifiers. MiXCR, run by TCRdb on the PCR reads, gives a single entry per CDR3 protein. The repertoire holds about 610,000 distinct CDR3 sequences, with 10% to 13% as singletons. The receptor's source is a human donor who donated a stem cell graft to a child with acute myeloid leukemia. The material was PBMCs from the stem cell graft donor, obtained from the stem cell graft.

CDR3 DNA: TGTGCCAGCAGCTTAGGGGGGGACGGCAGCAATCAGCCCCAGCATTTT. Residues: CASSLGGDGSNQPQHF. This chain links TRBV7-9 with TRBJ1-5, with D perhaps matching TRBD1 (5 bases). This CDR3 contains 16 residues. The V and J ends lost 1 base and 1 base respectively, with 11 bases between them. The germline gives CDR1 SEHNR, CDR2 FQNEAQ (reference sequence).